This entry describes one T cell receptor (beta chain). The sample originates from a study of glioma-infiltrating T cells. TCR alpha and beta CDR3 regions were amplified from RNA using iRepertoire nested multiplex PCR. One-step reverse transcription and amplification started from roughly 100-400 ng of tissue mRNA or PBMC total RNA. TCRdb re-analysed the multiplex PCR reads in MiXCR, keeping a single row per CDR3 protein. The sample includes about 4,000 distinct CDR3 sequences, less than 40% of them seen just once. V lost 3 bases and J 0 bases, leaving 18 bases between the germline ends. CDR1 is KGHSH and CDR2 is LQKENI in the germline V gene. The CDR3 is 18 residues long.

The chain uses TRBV18 and TRBJ2-1; D might be TRBD1 (6 bases). Specimen: glioma tissue, nonneoplastic brain tissue, or PBMCs (not recorded which). The TCR sequence derives from a human donor with low-grade glioma or glioblastoma, undergoing nonglioma brain surgery, or in good health (not recorded which). CDR3 DNA sequence: TGTGCCAGCTCACCCCGCCTCCGACAGGAGAGCTCCTACAATGAGCAGTTCTTC. Translation gives CASSPRLRQESSYNEQFF.